Given below is one TCR beta chain in context. Antigen: not known. The sample belongs to a study of cytomegalovirus exposure and HLA in healthy donors. Findings of the study overall: In vitro confirmation showed a few CMV-associated chains to be CMV antigen specific. Reports showed the classifier diagnosing cytomegalovirus status with high specificity and sensitivity. A later analysis found most CMV-associated TCR beta chains apparently HLA-restricted.

Per the germline V gene, CDR1 is SGDLS and CDR2 is YYNGEE. The J segment lost 4 bases and the V segment lost 4 bases, leaving 9 bases of the junction unmatched. The CDR3 runs to 16 residues. Researchers ran the PCR with 60 Vbeta and 13 Jbeta primers. Data came from immunoSEQ multiplex PCR; TCRdb stores just in-frame clones and leaves some out. The data show around 95,000 clones, 74% seen once. Sequenced sample: PBMCs. The rearrangement uses TRBV9 and TRBJ2-1; 9 bases align to TRBD2. This TCR derives from a male donor in good health and CMV-seronegative. CDR3: CASSLTSGRNYNEQFF. DNA for the CDR3: TGTGCCAGCAGCCTTACAAGCGGGAGGAATTACAATGAGCAGTTCTTC.